The next 17 T cell receptor beta chains were all read from a single sample in a study of PD-1 blockade in classical Hodgkin lymphoma. The method was immunoSEQ multiplex PCR; TCRdb's version includes in-frame clones alone and lacks a portion of them. This table has around 25,000 clones, 72% appearing once. Time point noted: cycle 4 day 1 (C4D1), after around six weeks of nivolumab. Patients all relapsed after autologous stem cell transplantation, and there was variation in brentuximab vedotin exposure. The source material was peripheral blood mononuclear cells (PBMCs), sampled before the fourth cycle of nivolumab. The receptors were sampled from a human donor with classical Hodgkin lymphoma.

The CDR3 bases are TGTGCCAGCAGTTCATTGGGGGACAGTCCTTACGAGCAGTACGTC. It is translated as CASSSLGDSPYEQYV. The J gene is TRBJ2-7, the V gene TRBV27, with 7 bases aligning to TRBD1. J was trimmed by 4 bases and V by 4 bases; bases with no gene match: 10. Germline CDR1 and CDR2: MNHEY and SMNVEV (reference sequence). This CDR3 contains 15 residues.

The chain has TRBV18 and TRBJ2-1, with a weak D call TRBD2 (7 bases). The V end lost 1 base, the J end lost 4 bases, and 17 bases lay between the germline ends. The length of the CDR3 is 17 residues. Germline V CDR1 and CDR2: KGHSH, LQKENI. CDR3 protein: CASSPLRGAMLYNEQFF. CDR3 in DNA: TGTGCCAGCTCACCACTTCGGGGGGCGATGCTTTACAATGAGCAGTTCTTC.

This chain joins TRBV19 and TRBJ2-1; 11 nucleotides align to TRBD1. This CDR3 has 15 residues. J lost 6 bases, V lost 7 bases, and 8 bases had no gene match. Germline-derived CDR1 and CDR2 are LNHDA and SQIVND (reference sequence). The CDR3 sequence is CASTSGGTGGNEQFF. The CDR3 coding sequence is TGTGCCAGTACTTCTGGAGGGACAGGGGGCAATGAGCAGTTCTTC.

This clone was counted a single time. One junction end does not reproduce the germline sequence, and a read error may be involved. This sequence joins TRBV7-9 and TRBJ1-4; D might be TRBD1 (5 bases). The CDR3 loop spans 14 amino acids. Per the germline V gene, CDR1 is SEHNR and CDR2 is FQNEAQ (reference sequence). CDR3 residues: CASSPYLGGEKLFF. CDR3 DNA sequence: TGCGCCAGCAGCCCATATCTCGGGGGTGAAAAACTGTTTTTT.

This clone turned up a few times. This sequence joins TRBV6-1 and TRBJ1-4; 7 bases fit TRBD1. This CDR3 is built from 14 residues. Germline V gives CDR1 MNHNS, CDR2 SASEGT. The V and J ends lost 6 bases and 8 bases, in that order; junction bases with no gene match: 9. The CDR3 bases are TGTGCCAGCAGCCCCGACAGGGAATGGGAAAAACTGTTTTTT. Translation gives CASSPDREWEKLFF.

This clone counts as medium-sized. The V gene is TRBV10-3, the J gene TRBJ2-1; 9 positions match TRBD1. With V trimmed by 2 bases and J by 7 bases, 6 bases remained unmatched. There are 15 residues in the CDR3. The germline gives CDR1 ENHRY, CDR2 SYGVKD. The CDR3: CAISEPGGTGNEQFF. The CDR3 coding sequence is TGTGCCATCAGTGAGCCCGGGGGGACAGGGAATGAGCAGTTCTTC.

This clone was picked up many times. The chain uses TRBV7-8 and TRBJ1-1; 8 positions agree with TRBD1. The CDR3 is 15 residues long. Per the germline V gene, CDR1 is SGHVS and CDR2 is FQNEAQ. J lost 5 bases, V lost 3 bases, and 8 bases had no gene match. The CDR3 loop is CASSFAGGAGTEAFF. CDR3 DNA sequence: TGTGCCAGCAGCTTTGCAGGGGGCGCGGGGACTGAAGCTTTCTTT.

This chain connects TRBV9 to TRBJ1-1, with unresolved D. The CDR3 has 14 residues. The germline V and J ends were trimmed by 0 bases and 4 bases, with 10 bases remaining between them. In germline, CDR1 is SGDLS, CDR2 YYNGEE. The CDR3 protein is CASSVGGTRTEAFF. DNA of the CDR3: TGTGCCAGCAGCGTAGGGGGTACCCGCACTGAAGCTTTCTTT.

Note on this clone: At one of its ends the junction is not consistent with the germline gene, which may arise from a read error. The genes are TRBV28 and TRBJ2-3; 9 bases agree with TRBD1. Germline V gene data show CDR1 as MDHEN and CDR2 as SYDVKM. This CDR3 has 12 amino acids. CDR3 coding DNA: TGTGCCAGCAGTAGGTCAGGGACAGGGCCGCATTTT. It specifies CASSRSGTGPHF.

This clone was picked up one time. An end of the junction differs from the germline gene, which may be a read error. The rearrangement uses TRBV2 and TRBJ1-5; D is possibly TRBD1 (5 bases). The CDR3 has 15 residues. The germline V gene has CDR1 SNHLY and CDR2 FYNNEI. The CDR3 bases are TGTGCCAGCAGCGAAGCGGGGGGAGAGAATCAGCCCCAGCATTTT. Its translation: CASSEAGGENQPQHF.

This clone was observed a handful of times. J is TRBJ1-6 and V is TRBV12-5; D might be TRBD1 (5 bases). The ends were cut back, 7 bases at V and 11 bases at J, with 27 bases in the middle. Germline V lookup: CDR1 LGHNT, CDR2 FRNRAP. This CDR3 has 17 amino acids. The CDR3 sequence is CASVAQGFPCVGPPLHF. CDR3 DNA sequence: TGTGCTAGTGTTGCTCAGGGATTTCCGTGTGTAGGTCCACCCCTCCACTTT.

This clone was seen many times. The chain has TRBV14 and TRBJ2-3; D is unclear. Germline assignment: CDR1 SGHDN and CDR2 FVKESK. The V and J ends lost 1 base and 9 bases respectively, with 17 bases between them. The CDR3 consists of 15 residues. The CDR3 DNA reads TGTGCCAGCAGCCAAGGATGGTCCGGAACAAAGACGCAGTATTTT. It encodes CASSQGWSGTKTQYF.

J is TRBJ2-3 and V is TRBV4-2, with 9 bases identical to TRBD2. Germline lookup yields CDR1 LGHNA and CDR2 YNFKEQ. The CDR3 consists of 18 residues. The trim removed 4 bases at V and 2 bases at J, leaving 13 bases unmatched. As DNA, the CDR3 is TGTGCCAGCAGCCGCACCTATGGAGCGGGGGGACTCACAGATACGCAGTATTTT. It is translated as CASSRTYGAGGLTDTQYF.

Only a few counts were recorded for this clone. The V gene is TRBV27, the J gene TRBJ1-4; D gene unclear. The V gene lost 0 bases and the J gene lost 3 bases, with 8 bases spanning the gap. CDR1 MNHEY and CDR2 SMNVEV come from the germline V gene (reference sequence). This CDR3 spans 15 amino acids. CDR3 bases: TGTGCCAGCAGTTTATCAAGGGTATCTAATGAAAAACTGTTTTTT. Residues: CASSLSRVSNEKLFF.

This clone was detected a few times. The CDR3 DNA reads as TGTGCCAGCAGTTTAGCCCTAGCGGCCTACAATGAGCAGTTCTTC. Amino acids: CASSLALAAYNEQFF. The chain is built from TRBV27 and TRBJ2-1; TRBD2 aligns across 7 bases. V shed 2 bases and J 2 bases; nucleotides not matched to a gene: 3. CDR1 is MNHEY and CDR2 is SMNVEV in the germline V gene (reference sequence). This CDR3 contains 15 residues.

The CDR3 region is CASSRTGGGPSEETQYF. CDR3 DNA: TGTGCCAGCAGCCGGACTGGCGGGGGCCCATCCGAAGAGACCCAGTACTTC. The V gene is TRBV5-4, the J gene TRBJ2-5, with D tentatively TRBD2 (7 bases). The germline gives CDR1 SGHNT, CDR2 YYREEE (reference sequence). This CDR3 region has 17 residues. V was pared by 4 bases and J by 3 bases, with 22 bases between.

The chain combines TRBV19 with TRBJ1-2; TRBD1 matches 9 bases. Trimming removed 8 bases from V and 6 bases from J; junction bases left unmatched: 13. The CDR3 is 15 residues long. Germline CDR1 is LNHDA and CDR2 is SQIVND (reference sequence). As DNA, the CDR3 is TGTGCCAGTGTCAATCAGGGACAGGGCACTAATGGCTACACCTTC. Protein: CASVNQGQGTNGYTF. Together with reference TRBV19 and TRBJ1-2, the CDR3 gives the full variable domain: DGGITQSPKYLFRKEGQNVTLSCEQNLNHDAMYWYRQDPGQGLRLIYYSQIVNDFQKGDIAEGYSVSREKKESFPLTVTSAQKNPTAFYLCASVNQGQGTNGYTFGSGTRLTVV.